This is a list of T cell receptor beta chains from one sample in a study of T-cell memory formation after mild COVID-19. One entry per CDR3 protein results from TCRdb running MiXCR on the 5' RACE reads. The sample contains about 340,000 distinct CDR3 sequences, about 15% of which appear only once. Sample: PBMCs or a T cell subset sorted from them (not recorded which). The receptors shown here come from a man younger than 35 who had mild COVID-19 (a few samples of this study predate the infection). Cell type and time point are not known. CDR3s include the opening cysteine and the closing phenylalanine or tryptophan. The D gene is left open where the match is weak. A clone size is listed for some rows: how often the clone was seen (once, few, many), or a class if it is expanded.

clone_size: many
d_call: -
cdr3_length: 13
j_call: TRBJ2-5
v_call: TRBV27
cdr3_nt: TGTGCCAGCAGTCAGAGAGTCCAAGAGACCCAGTACTTC
cdr3_aa: CASSQRVQETQYF

clone_size: few
d_call: TRBD1
cdr3_length: 16
j_call: TRBJ2-1
v_call: TRBV10-3
cdr3_nt: TGTGCCATCAGTGAGCGGGAAAGGGGGCCCTACAATGAGCAGTTCTTC
cdr3_aa: CAISERERGPYNEQFF

clone_size: many
d_call: -
cdr3_length: 14
j_call: TRBJ1-5
v_call: TRBV6-5
cdr3_nt: TGTGCCAGCAGTTACGACAGTACACATCAGCCCCAGCATTTT
cdr3_aa: CASSYDSTHQPQHF

clone_size: few
d_call: -
cdr3_length: 14
j_call: TRBJ2-1
v_call: TRBV3-1
cdr3_nt: TGTGCCAGCAGCCAAGTCCCAGGGCCCAATGAGCAGTTCTTC
cdr3_aa: CASSQVPGPNEQFF

clone_size: -
d_call: -
cdr3_length: 17
j_call: TRBJ1-2
v_call: TRBV7-2
cdr3_nt: TGTGCCAGCACCCCCCGGCACCGCGTAGGGACACCATATGGCTACACCTTC
cdr3_aa: CASTPRHRVGTPYGYTF

clone_size: -
d_call: -
cdr3_length: 13
j_call: TRBJ1-5
v_call: TRBV18
cdr3_nt: TGTGCCAGCTCACCTCTGGAGAATCAGCCCCAGCATTTT
cdr3_aa: CASSPLENQPQHF

clone_size: -
d_call: TRBD1
cdr3_length: 16
j_call: TRBJ2-3
v_call: TRBV6-5
cdr3_nt: TGTGCCAGCAGCCGAACAGGGGCTCGGTTCACAGATACGCAGTATTTT
cdr3_aa: CASSRTGARFTDTQYF

clone_size: -
d_call: -
cdr3_length: 12
j_call: TRBJ2-3
v_call: TRBV24-1
cdr3_nt: TGTGCCACCAGTGATTTCGGGGATACGCAGTATTTT
cdr3_aa: CATSDFGDTQYF

clone_size: -
d_call: -
cdr3_length: 16
j_call: TRBJ2-3
v_call: TRBV4-3
cdr3_nt: TGCGCCAGCAGCCAAGAACTGTCAGCTTGGGGGGATACGCAGTATTTT
cdr3_aa: CASSQELSAWGDTQYF

clone_size: many
d_call: -
cdr3_length: 15
j_call: TRBJ2-1
v_call: TRBV7-9
cdr3_nt: TGTGCCAGCAGCCACCGCGGGACTCTCGGGAATGAGCAGTTCTTC
cdr3_aa: CASSHRGTLGNEQFF

clone_size: few
d_call: -
cdr3_length: 14
j_call: TRBJ1-5
v_call: TRBV7-9
cdr3_nt: TGTGCCTTGCCTTCCCGCAGGGTCAATCAGCCCCAGCATTTT
cdr3_aa: CALPSRRVNQPQHF

clone_size: few
d_call: -
cdr3_length: 14
j_call: TRBJ2-7
v_call: TRBV18
cdr3_nt: TGTGCCAGCTCACCTGACAGTCTTTCCTACGAGCAGTACTTC
cdr3_aa: CASSPDSLSYEQYF

clone_size: few
d_call: TRBD1
cdr3_length: 14
j_call: TRBJ1-1
v_call: TRBV5-1
cdr3_nt: TGCGCCAGCAGGGAGACAGGGAGCGACACTGAAGCTTTCTTT
cdr3_aa: CASRETGSDTEAFF

clone_size: -
d_call: -
cdr3_length: 13
j_call: TRBJ1-5
v_call: TRBV11-2
cdr3_nt: TGTGCCAGCAGCTTATCCAAAAGTCAGCCCCAGCATTTT
cdr3_aa: CASSLSKSQPQHF

clone_size: few
d_call: -
cdr3_length: 15
j_call: TRBJ2-2
v_call: TRBV7-2
cdr3_nt: TGTGCCAGCAGCCTTGTAGCATGGGACACCGGGGAGCTGTTTTTT
cdr3_aa: CASSLVAWDTGELFF

clone_size: -
d_call: -
cdr3_length: 12
j_call: TRBJ1-2
v_call: TRBV7-2
cdr3_nt: TGTGCCAGCAGCTTTTATAATGGCGGCTACACCTTC
cdr3_aa: CASSFYNGGYTF